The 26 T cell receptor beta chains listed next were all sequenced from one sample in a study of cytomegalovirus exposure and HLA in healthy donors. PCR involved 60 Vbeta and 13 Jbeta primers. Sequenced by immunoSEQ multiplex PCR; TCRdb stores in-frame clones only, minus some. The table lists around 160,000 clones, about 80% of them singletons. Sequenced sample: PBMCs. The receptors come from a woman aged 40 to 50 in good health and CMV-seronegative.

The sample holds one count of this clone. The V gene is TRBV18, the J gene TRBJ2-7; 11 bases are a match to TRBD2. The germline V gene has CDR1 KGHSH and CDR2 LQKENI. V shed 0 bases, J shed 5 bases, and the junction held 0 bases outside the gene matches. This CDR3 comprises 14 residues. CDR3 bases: TGTGCCAGCTCACCACCGGGACTAGCGGACGAGCAGTACTTC. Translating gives CASSPPGLADEQYF. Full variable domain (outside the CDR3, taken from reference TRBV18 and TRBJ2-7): NAGVMQNPRHLVRRRGQEARLRCSPMKGHSHVYWYRQLPEEGLKFMVYLQKENIIDESGMPKERFSAEFPKEGPSILRIQQVVRGDSAAYFCASSPPGLADEQYFGPGTRLTVT.

CDR3 region: CSVGEGDSNQPQHF. CDR3 DNA sequence: TGCAGCGTTGGCGAAGGGGATAGCAATCAGCCCCAGCATTTT. The rearrangement joins TRBV29-1 to TRBJ1-5; tentatively, D is TRBD1 (5 bases). The V gene's germline CDR1 is SQVTM and CDR2 ANQGSEA. The germline V and J ends were trimmed by 4 bases and 0 bases, with 10 bases remaining between them. This CDR3 has 14 residues.

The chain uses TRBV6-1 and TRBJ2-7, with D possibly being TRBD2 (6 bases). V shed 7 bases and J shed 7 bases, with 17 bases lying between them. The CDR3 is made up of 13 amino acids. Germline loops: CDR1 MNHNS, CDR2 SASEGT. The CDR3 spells CASKSGLPREQYF. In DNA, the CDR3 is TGTGCCAGCAAGTCGGGACTCCCAAGGGAGCAGTACTTC.

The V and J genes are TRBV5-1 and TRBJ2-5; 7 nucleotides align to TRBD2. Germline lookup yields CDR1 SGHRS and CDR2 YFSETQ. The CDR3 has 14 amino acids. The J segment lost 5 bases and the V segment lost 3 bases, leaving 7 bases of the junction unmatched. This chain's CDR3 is CASSSGGPWETQYF. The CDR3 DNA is TGCGCCAGCAGCTCGGGGGGACCTTGGGAGACCCAGTACTTC.

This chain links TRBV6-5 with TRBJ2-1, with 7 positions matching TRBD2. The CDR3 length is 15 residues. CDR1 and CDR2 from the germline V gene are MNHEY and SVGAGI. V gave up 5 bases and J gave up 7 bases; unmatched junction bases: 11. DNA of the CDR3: TGTGCCAGCAGTCTATTGGCGGGAGTTGGGAATGAGCAGTTCTTC. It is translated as CASSLLAGVGNEQFF.

The CDR3 nucleotides are TGTGCTAGTGGTTTGGATCTAGGAGCCGGGGAGCTGTTTTTT. It yields the protein CASGLDLGAGELFF. The genes are TRBV12-5 and TRBJ2-2; D is uncertain. V was trimmed by 1 base and J by 6 bases, leaving 9 bases between them. The CDR3 loop spans 14 amino acids. Germline CDR1 reads LGHNT; CDR2 reads FRNRAP.

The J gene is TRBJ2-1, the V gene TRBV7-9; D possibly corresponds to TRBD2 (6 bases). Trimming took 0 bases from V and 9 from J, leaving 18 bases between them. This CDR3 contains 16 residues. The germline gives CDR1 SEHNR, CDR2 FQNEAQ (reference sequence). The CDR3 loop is CASSLAGLAPGGEQFF. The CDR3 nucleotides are TGTGCCAGCAGCTTAGCCGGGCTAGCGCCCGGGGGTGAGCAGTTCTTC.

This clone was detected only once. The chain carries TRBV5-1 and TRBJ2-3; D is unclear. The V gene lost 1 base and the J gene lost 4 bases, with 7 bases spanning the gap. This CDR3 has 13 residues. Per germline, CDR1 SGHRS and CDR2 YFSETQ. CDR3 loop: CASSLITADTQYF. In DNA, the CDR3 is TGCGCCAGCAGCTTGATTACTGCAGATACGCAGTATTTT. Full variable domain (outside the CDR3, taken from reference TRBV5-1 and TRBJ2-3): KAGVTQTPRYLIKTRGQQVTLSCSPISGHRSVSWYQQTPGQGLQFLFEYFSETQRNKGNFPGRFSGRQFSNSRSEMNVSTLELGDSALYLCASSLITADTQYFGPGTRLTVL.

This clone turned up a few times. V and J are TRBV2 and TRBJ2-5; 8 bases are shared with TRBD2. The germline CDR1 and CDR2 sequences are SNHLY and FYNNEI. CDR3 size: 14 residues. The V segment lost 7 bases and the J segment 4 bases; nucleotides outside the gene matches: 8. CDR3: CASKTGGPGETQYF. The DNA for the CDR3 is TGTGCCAGCAAGACGGGAGGGCCGGGAGAGACCCAGTACTTC.

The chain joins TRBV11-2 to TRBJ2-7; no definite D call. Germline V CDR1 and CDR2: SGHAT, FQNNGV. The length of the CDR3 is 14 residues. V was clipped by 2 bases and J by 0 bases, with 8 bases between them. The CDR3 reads CASSLSRSSYEQYF. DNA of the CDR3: TGTGCCAGCAGCTTAAGTCGCAGCTCCTACGAGCAGTACTTC.

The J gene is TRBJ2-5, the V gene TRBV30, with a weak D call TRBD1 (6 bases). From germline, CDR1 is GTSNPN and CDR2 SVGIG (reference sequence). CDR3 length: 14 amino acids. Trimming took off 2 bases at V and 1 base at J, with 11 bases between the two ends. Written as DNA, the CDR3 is TGTGCCTGGAGTCCGGGACAAACCCAAGAGACCCAGTACTTC. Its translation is CAWSPGQTQETQYF.

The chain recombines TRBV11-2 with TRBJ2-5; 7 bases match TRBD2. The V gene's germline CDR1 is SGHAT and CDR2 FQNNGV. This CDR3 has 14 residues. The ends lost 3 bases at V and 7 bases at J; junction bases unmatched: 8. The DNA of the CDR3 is TGTGCCAGCAGCTTTGTTGCGGGGAGGGGGACCCAGTACTTC. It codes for CASSFVAGRGTQYF.

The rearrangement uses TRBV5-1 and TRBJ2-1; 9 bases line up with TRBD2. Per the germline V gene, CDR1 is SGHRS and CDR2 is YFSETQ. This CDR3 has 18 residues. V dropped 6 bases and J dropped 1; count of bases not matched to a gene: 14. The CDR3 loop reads CASKKASGTAGSYNEQFF. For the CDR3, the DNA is TGCGCCAGCAAGAAGGCTAGCGGGACTGCTGGATCCTACAATGAGCAGTTCTTC.

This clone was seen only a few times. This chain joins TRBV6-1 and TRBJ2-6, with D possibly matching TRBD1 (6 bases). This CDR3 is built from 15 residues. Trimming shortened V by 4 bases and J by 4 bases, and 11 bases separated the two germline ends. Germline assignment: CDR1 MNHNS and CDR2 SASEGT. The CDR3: CASSVQGTGANVLTF. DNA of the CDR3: TGTGCCAGCAGTGTTCAGGGGACAGGGGCCAACGTCCTGACTTTC.

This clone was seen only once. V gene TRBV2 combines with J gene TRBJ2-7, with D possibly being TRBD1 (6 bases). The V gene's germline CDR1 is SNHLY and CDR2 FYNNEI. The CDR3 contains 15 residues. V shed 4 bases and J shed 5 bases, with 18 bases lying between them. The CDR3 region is CASSGQVGRGHEQYF. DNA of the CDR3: TGTGCCAGCAGTGGACAGGTCGGAAGGGGCCACGAGCAGTACTTC.

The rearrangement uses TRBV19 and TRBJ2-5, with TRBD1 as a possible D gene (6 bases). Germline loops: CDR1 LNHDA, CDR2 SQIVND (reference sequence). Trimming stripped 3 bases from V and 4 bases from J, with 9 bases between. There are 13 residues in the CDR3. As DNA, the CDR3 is TGTGCCAGTAGTATCTCAGGGGTAGAGACCCAGTACTTC. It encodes CASSISGVETQYF.

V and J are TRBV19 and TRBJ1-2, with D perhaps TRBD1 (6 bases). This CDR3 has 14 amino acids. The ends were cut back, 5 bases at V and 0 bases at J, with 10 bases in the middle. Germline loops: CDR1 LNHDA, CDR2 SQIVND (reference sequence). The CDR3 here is CASSPDRSNYGYTF. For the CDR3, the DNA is TGTGCCAGTAGTCCGGACAGATCTAACTATGGCTACACCTTC.

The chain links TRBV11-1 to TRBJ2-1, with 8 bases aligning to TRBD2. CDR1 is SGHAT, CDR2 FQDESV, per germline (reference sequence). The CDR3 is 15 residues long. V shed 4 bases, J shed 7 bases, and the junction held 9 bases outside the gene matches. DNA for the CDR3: TGTGCCAGCAGCTCAACGGGGGGGCGCCGAAATGAGCAGTTCTTC. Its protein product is CASSSTGGRRNEQFF.

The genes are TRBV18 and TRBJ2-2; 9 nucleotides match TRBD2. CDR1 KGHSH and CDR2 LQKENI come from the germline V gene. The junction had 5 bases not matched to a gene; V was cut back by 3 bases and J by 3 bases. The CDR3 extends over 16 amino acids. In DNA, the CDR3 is TGTGCCAGCTCACCGCGCTTAGCGGGGGACACCGGGGAGCTGTTTTTT. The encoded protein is CASSPRLAGDTGELFF.

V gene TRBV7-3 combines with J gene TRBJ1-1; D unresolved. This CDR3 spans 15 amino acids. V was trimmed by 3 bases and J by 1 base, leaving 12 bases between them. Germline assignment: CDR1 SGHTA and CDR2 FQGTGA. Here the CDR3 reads CASSLEGYSNTEAFF. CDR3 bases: TGTGCCAGCAGCTTGGAGGGCTACTCGAACACTGAAGCTTTCTTT.

Written as DNA, the CDR3 is TGTGCCAGCAGCGCCGGACAGGGAGGGGATGGCTACACCTTC. As protein: CASSAGQGGDGYTF. The gene calls are TRBV11-2 and TRBJ1-2; 8 nucleotides match TRBD1. The CDR3 is 14 residues long. V was clipped by 5 bases and J by 6 bases; unmatched bases: 8. Germline V gene data show CDR1 as SGHAT and CDR2 as FQNNGV.

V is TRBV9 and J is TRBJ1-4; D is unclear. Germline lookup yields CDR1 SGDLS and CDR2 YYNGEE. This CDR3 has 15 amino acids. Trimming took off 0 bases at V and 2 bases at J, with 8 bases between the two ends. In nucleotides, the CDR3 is TGTGCCAGCAGCGTAGGTGAGGTTACTAATGAAAAACTGTTTTTT. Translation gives CASSVGEVTNEKLFF.

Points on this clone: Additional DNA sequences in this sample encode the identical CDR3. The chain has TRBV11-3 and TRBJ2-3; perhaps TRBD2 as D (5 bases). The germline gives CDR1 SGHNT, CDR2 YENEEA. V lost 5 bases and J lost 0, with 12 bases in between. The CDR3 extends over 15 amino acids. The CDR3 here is CASSLGERSTDTQYF. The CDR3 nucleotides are TGTGCCAGCAGCCTTGGGGAGCGGAGCACAGATACGCAGTATTTT.

CDR3 protein: CASSLGFSGWTNEQFF. The CDR3 DNA is TGTGCCAGCAGCTTAGGGTTCAGCGGGTGGACCAATGAGCAGTTCTTC. The chain carries TRBV7-8 and TRBJ2-1; D possibly corresponds to TRBD2 (6 bases). Per the germline V gene, CDR1 is SGHVS and CDR2 is FQNEAQ. CDR3 size: 16 residues. Trimming shortened V by 1 base and J by 6 bases, and 16 bases separated the two germline ends.

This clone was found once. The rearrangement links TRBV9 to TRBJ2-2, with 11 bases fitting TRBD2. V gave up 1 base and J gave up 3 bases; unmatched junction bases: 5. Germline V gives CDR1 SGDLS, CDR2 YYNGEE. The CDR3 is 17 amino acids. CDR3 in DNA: TGTGCCAGCAGCGTAAGACTAGCGGGACTTCACACCGGGGAGCTGTTTTTT. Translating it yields CASSVRLAGLHTGELFF.

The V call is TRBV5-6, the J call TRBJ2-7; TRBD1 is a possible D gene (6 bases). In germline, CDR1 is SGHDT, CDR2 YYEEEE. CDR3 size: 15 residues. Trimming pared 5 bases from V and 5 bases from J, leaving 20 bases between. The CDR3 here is CASRLGQIKKNEQYF. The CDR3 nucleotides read TGTGCCAGCAGGCTAGGACAGATTAAGAAAAACGAGCAGTACTTC.